These 19 T cell receptor beta chains were sequenced from one sample in a study of regulatory T cells in long-lasting Graves disease. The time point was: newly diagnosed GD, antithyroid drugs for less than 3 months. PBMC-derived RNA was used for the TCR library. Relying on iRepertoire HTBI primers and Arm-PCR of CDR3 regions, the team built TCR beta libraries. TCRdb re-derived calls from the multiplex PCR reads in MiXCR, one entry per CDR3 protein. The sample has hundreds of thousands of distinct CDR3 sequences; approximately 12% are singletons. These same data were also listed under a study on T cells in Graves' hyperthyroidism and ophthalmopathy.

The sample was peripheral blood mononuclear cells (PBMCs), taken at new diagnosis, from a patient treated with antithyroid drugs. These receptors originate from a young woman with Graves disease.

This clonotype was seen repeatedly, ten times or more. This chain uses TRBV19 with TRBJ1-1; TRBD1 is a possible D gene (6 bases). Per the germline V gene, CDR1 is LNHDA and CDR2 is SQIVND (reference sequence). The CDR3 runs 16 residues. Trimming left V 4 bases short and J 1 base short, with 16 bases between. As DNA, the CDR3 is TGTGCCAGTAGTACTGAGAAGGGGGTCAGGAACACTGAAGCTTTCTTT. This encodes CASSTEKGVRNTEAFF.

This clonotype was counted between two and nine times. V and J are TRBV28 and TRBJ2-7; 8 nucleotides line up with TRBD2. This CDR3 is 15 amino acids long. V lost 3 bases and J lost 3; bases outside the gene matches: 7. Germline lookup yields CDR1 MDHEN and CDR2 SYDVKM. CDR3 coding DNA: TGTGCCAGCAGTTTCGGACGGGAGGGATACTACGAGCAGTACTTC. Translation gives CASSFGREGYYEQYF.

This clonotype was counted at least ten times. The chain recombines TRBV12-3 or TRBV12-4 with TRBJ1-5, with 7 bases lining up with TRBD1. Trimming cost V 6 bases and J 2 bases; bases outside gene matches: 7. The CDR3 runs to 15 residues. The CDR3 DNA is TGTGCCAGCAGCCAGGGGGGGAAAGGCAATCAGCCCCAGCATTTT. It yields the protein CASSQGGKGNQPQHF.

V usage is TRBV5-1 and J usage is TRBJ2-7, with D perhaps given as TRBD1 or TRBD2 (5 bases each). CDR1 SGHRS and CDR2 YFSETQ come from the germline V gene. This CDR3 region has 15 residues. With 3 bases removed from V and 2 bases from J, the gap between germline ends came to 15 bases. The CDR3 sequence: CASSYRDGWTYEQYF. DNA of the CDR3: TGCGCCAGCAGCTACCGGGACGGTTGGACCTACGAGCAGTACTTC.

This clonotype was seen more than once but under ten times. V is TRBV10-1 and J is TRBJ2-7; either TRBD1 or TRBD2 may fit D (5 bases each). CDR1 is WNHNN and CDR2 is SYGVQD in the germline V gene (reference sequence). V lost 2 bases to trimming and J lost 2 bases, with 10 bases between them. This CDR3 is built from 14 residues. Here the CDR3 DNA reads TGCGCCAGCAGTGAGGGGACCGAGACCTACGAGCAGTACTTC. Encoded protein: CASSEGTETYEQYF.

This clonotype was seen more than once but under ten times. This chain links TRBV18 with TRBJ1-2; D not resolved. This CDR3 is built from 14 residues. CDR1 and CDR2 from the germline V gene are KGHSH and LQKENI. V was shortened by 3 bases and J by 4 bases, with 12 bases between the two germline ends. The CDR3 loop reads CASSPGRSGYGYTF. In DNA, the CDR3 is TGTGCCAGCTCACCTGGGAGGAGCGGCTATGGCTACACCTTC.

This sequence joins TRBV29-1 and TRBJ2-2, with TRBD2 identical over 7 bases. There are 12 residues in the CDR3. From germline, CDR1 is SQVTM and CDR2 ANQGSEA. The trim removed 8 bases at V and 7 bases at J, leaving 7 bases unmatched. The CDR3 sequence: CSSGLRSGELFF. The DNA for the CDR3 is TGCAGCTCGGGACTACGGAGCGGGGAGCTGTTTTTT.

This clonotype came up many times. The chain uses TRBV19 and TRBJ2-2; no definite D call. The length of the CDR3 is 12 residues. V was pared by 9 bases and J by 4 bases, with 9 bases between. CDR1 and CDR2 (germline): LNHDA, SQIVND (reference sequence). For the CDR3, the DNA is TGTGCCAGCATCACACCCACCGGGGAGCTGTTTTTT. Amino acids: CASITPTGELFF.

This clonotype was counted a few times. The rearrangement links TRBV6-2 or TRBV6-3 to TRBJ1-4; unclear D gene. The CDR3 runs 13 residues. The V and J ends lost 5 bases and 5 bases respectively, with 9 bases between them. Germline CDR1 and CDR2: MNHEY and SVGEGT. CDR3 protein: CASSPRVNEKLFF. The CDR3 coding sequence is TGTGCCAGCAGTCCGAGGGTGAATGAAAAACTGTTTTTT.

This clonotype came up a few times. This rearrangement joins TRBV9 to TRBJ1-2; D gene uncertain. The V and J ends lost 3 bases and 4 bases respectively, with 16 bases between them. Germline CDR1 and CDR2: SGDLS and YYNGEE. This CDR3 has 15 residues. Here the CDR3 DNA reads TGTGCCAGCAGCGGCGGACCCTCCTCCAGCTATGGCTACACCTTC. Translating it yields CASSGGPSSSYGYTF.

Many counts were recorded for this clonotype. The chain recombines TRBV10-3 with TRBJ1-2; D is undetermined. Germline lookup yields CDR1 ENHRY and CDR2 SYGVKD. V was trimmed by 0 bases and J by 8 bases, leaving 10 bases between them. The CDR3 spans 13 residues. This chain's CDR3 is CAISESSSGGYTF. CDR3 DNA: TGTGCCATCAGTGAGTCTTCGAGCGGGGGCTACACCTTC.

This clonotype has at least ten counts. V usage is TRBV4-2 and J usage is TRBJ2-1; TRBD2 matches 10 bases. Germline V gene data show CDR1 as LGHNA and CDR2 as YNFKEQ. Trimming at V came to 0 bases and at J to 9 bases, leaving 8 bases not matched to a gene. CDR3 length: 16 residues. As DNA, the CDR3 is TGTGCCAGCAGCCAAGATCCTAGCGGGAGCTTAAGTGAGCAGTTCTTC. Residues: CASSQDPSGSLSEQFF.

This rearrangement joins TRBV18 to TRBJ2-3, with TRBD1 identical over 7 bases. The CDR3 loop spans 14 amino acids. J was trimmed by 6 bases and V by 6 bases; bases with no gene match: 9. CDR1 KGHSH and CDR2 LQKENI come from the germline V gene. The CDR3 region is CASSRTGWGDTQYF. The DNA for the CDR3 is TGTGCCAGCTCCCGGACAGGATGGGGGGATACGCAGTATTTT.

The chain links TRBV15 to TRBJ1-2, with D unresolved. V was shortened by 3 bases and J by 2 bases, with 7 bases between the two germline ends. The CDR3 consists of 13 residues. CDR1 LNHNV and CDR2 YYDKDF come from the germline V gene (reference sequence). As DNA, the CDR3 is TGTGCCACCAGCAGCGGGGTGAACTATGGCTACACCTTC. This sequence encodes CATSSGVNYGYTF.

The V gene is TRBV6-1, the J gene TRBJ2-5; D is perhaps TRBD1 (5 bases). Germline V gene lookup returns CDR1 MNHNS and CDR2 SASEGT. V was cut by 6 bases and J by 2 bases, with 25 bases left in between. This CDR3 is built from 18 residues. CDR3 nucleotides: TGTGCCAGCAGACCCCTTGGGGCCACAAGAAACCCGCAAGAGACCCAGTACTTC. Translating gives CASRPLGATRNPQETQYF.

The rearrangement uses TRBV6-1 and TRBJ2-4, with a weak D call TRBD2 (6 bases). The CDR3 sequence is 13 residues long. Germline V gene sequence: CDR1 MNHNS, CDR2 SASEGT. Trimming removed 6 bases at V and 3 bases at J, with 9 bases between. The CDR3 coding sequence is TGTGCCAGCAGCGGGAGTGACAAAAACATTCAGTACTTC. Its translation is CASSGSDKNIQYF.

This clonotype has at least ten counts. The V call is TRBV20-1, the J call TRBJ1-4, with D hard to call. Germline V gives CDR1 DFQATT, CDR2 SNEGSKA (reference sequence). The CDR3 length is 15 residues. The V end lost 1 base, the J end lost 0 bases, and 9 bases lay between the germline ends. The CDR3 sequence: CSARVDGATNEKLFF. CDR3 coding DNA: TGCAGTGCTAGAGTTGACGGTGCAACTAATGAAAAACTGTTTTTT.

The J gene is TRBJ1-5, the V gene TRBV20-1; D is perhaps TRBD1 (6 bases). Germline-derived CDR1 and CDR2 are DFQATT and SNEGSKA (reference sequence). Trimming shortened V by 3 bases and J by 3 bases, and 18 bases separated the two germline ends. The CDR3 consists of 16 residues. The DNA of the CDR3 is TGCAGTGCTAGTCCCTTGGAGAGGACAGCCAATCAGCCCCAGCATTTT. Its protein product is CSASPLERTANQPQHF.

Ten or more counts support this clonotype. The chain combines TRBV6-1 with TRBJ2-3, with 8 bases lining up with TRBD1. CDR1 and CDR2 from the germline V gene are MNHNS and SASEGT. This CDR3 comprises 14 residues. V was clipped by 5 bases and J by 3 bases; unmatched bases: 4. The CDR3 nucleotides read TGTGCCAGCAGTAAGGACAGGGCTACAGATACGCAGTATTTT. As protein: CASSKDRATDTQYF.